One sample yielded the 6 T cell receptor beta chains listed below, sequenced in a study of cytomegalovirus exposure and HLA in healthy donors. It was with 60 Vbeta and 13 Jbeta primers that the PCR ran. Profiled with immunoSEQ multiplex PCR; TCRdb holds only in-frame clones, not every one. Altogether 100,000 or so clones are present, roughly 75% being singletons, with the ten largest covering about 14%. The material sequenced was PBMCs. Receptors originate from a male donor in good health and CMV-seropositive.

The rearrangement uses TRBV5-5 and TRBJ2-2; D is uncertain. Germline V CDR1 and CDR2: SGHKS, YYEKEE (reference sequence). Trimming took 4 bases from V and 1 from J, leaving 11 bases between them. The CDR3 is 15 amino acids. The CDR3 DNA reads TGTGCCAGCAGCCCCCGTGGGCGGAACACCGGGGAGCTGTTTTTT. It translates to CASSPRGRNTGELFF. Using reference TRBV5-5 and TRBJ2-2 for the parts outside the CDR3, the full variable domain is DAGVTQSPTHLIKTRGQQVTLRCSPISGHKSVSWYQQVLGQGPQFIFQYYEKEERGRGNFPDRFSARQFPNYSSELNVNALLLGDSALYLCASSPRGRNTGELFFGEGSRLTVL.

This clone was recorded a few times. The rearrangement links TRBV19 to TRBJ1-1, with D possibly matching TRBD1 (6 bases). Trimming cost V 11 bases and J 6 bases, with 19 bases left between them. This CDR3 contains 13 residues. Germline V CDR1 and CDR2: LNHDA, SQIVND (reference sequence). Written as DNA, the CDR3 is TGTGCCGTAAGACAGGCCGACGGGGCTGAAGCTTTCTTT. Translating gives CAVRQADGAEAFF.

The V call is TRBV29-1, the J call TRBJ1-3; D gene uncertain. This CDR3 contains 14 residues. V was pared by 6 bases and J by 0 bases, with 12 bases between. Germline CDR1 is SQVTM and CDR2 is ANQGSEA. The CDR3 DNA reads TGCAGCGTAACTCATTTGAGCTCTGGAAACACCATATATTTT. Its translation is CSVTHLSSGNTIYF.

The gene calls are TRBV29-1 and TRBJ2-1; D ambiguous. CDR3 size: 11 residues. Germline V gene lookup returns CDR1 SQVTM and CDR2 ANQGSEA. V was trimmed by 1 base and J by 7 bases, leaving 5 bases between them. The CDR3 sequence is CSVEGGNEQFF. The CDR3 nucleotides are TGCAGCGTTGAAGGAGGAAATGAGCAGTTCTTC.

The chain recombines TRBV29-1 with TRBJ2-7; 9 nucleotides match TRBD2. Germline CDR1 SQVTM, CDR2 ANQGSEA. The CDR3 is 12 residues long. V dropped 7 bases and J dropped 6; count of bases not matched to a gene: 7. The CDR3 sequence is CSAGGGESEQYF. CDR3 nucleotide sequence: TGCAGCGCCGGCGGGGGGGAGAGCGAGCAGTACTTC.

The sample holds a few counts of this clone. The V call is TRBV4-1, the J call TRBJ1-2; 9 bases fit TRBD1. CDR1 and CDR2 (germline): MGHRA, YSYEKL. V trimming: 2 bases; J trimming: 6 bases; junction bases outside the gene matches: 10. This CDR3 is built from 16 residues. Here the CDR3 reads CASSQPRDRQGDGYTF. The DNA of the CDR3 is TGCGCCAGCAGCCAACCCAGAGACCGACAGGGGGATGGCTACACCTTC.